This T cell receptor beta chain was recovered during a study of T cell responses to AZD1222 COVID-19 vaccine. Study results and limitations: Targeting of unmutated variant regions was reportedly seen in nearly half of spike-specific TCRs. Baseline seropositives among AZD1222 recipients totaled only six or seven.

The repertoire was sequenced with immunoSEQ multiplex PCR; TCRdb's copy has only in-frame clones and lacks some. The sample comprises about 210,000 clones, almost 95% of which are singletons, and 1% to 1.5% rests with the top ten. Worth noting for this clone: Its antigen is currently unknown.

V shed 0 bases, J shed 7 bases, and the junction held 8 bases outside the gene matches. The CDR3 is 16 residues long. CDR1 and CDR2 (germline): LGHNA, YNFKEQ. Here the sequenced sample was peripheral blood, taken on day 0 of AZD1222 vaccination. This receptor was obtained from an adult in good health. V gene TRBV4-2 combines with J gene TRBJ2-2; 7 positions agree with TRBD1. As DNA, the CDR3 is TGTGCCAGCAGCCAAGATCGATGGCAGGGGGTCGGGGAGCTGTTTTTT. Translation gives CASSQDRWQGVGELFF.